The present TCR beta chain was sequenced within a study of T cell responses to AZD1222 COVID-19 vaccine. A remark on this clone: Antigen unknown.

Trimming removed 1 base from V and 0 bases from J, with 4 bases in between. This CDR3 is 14 amino acids long. Germline V gene data show CDR1 as MGHRA and CDR2 as YSYEKL. Broader study findings: Spike-specific TCR breadth and depth went up after people got two AZD1222 doses.

The assay was immunoSEQ multiplex PCR, and TCRdb's table has in-frame clones only and misses some. This table has around 100,000 clones, roughly 91% appearing once. V gene TRBV4-1 combines with J gene TRBJ1-3; D unresolved. The material sequenced was peripheral blood, taken on day 0 of AZD1222 vaccination. This clonotype was sampled from an adult in good health. CDR3 protein: CASSQVSSGNTIYF. The DNA for the CDR3 is TGCGCCAGCAGCCAAGTAAGCTCTGGAAACACCATATATTTT.